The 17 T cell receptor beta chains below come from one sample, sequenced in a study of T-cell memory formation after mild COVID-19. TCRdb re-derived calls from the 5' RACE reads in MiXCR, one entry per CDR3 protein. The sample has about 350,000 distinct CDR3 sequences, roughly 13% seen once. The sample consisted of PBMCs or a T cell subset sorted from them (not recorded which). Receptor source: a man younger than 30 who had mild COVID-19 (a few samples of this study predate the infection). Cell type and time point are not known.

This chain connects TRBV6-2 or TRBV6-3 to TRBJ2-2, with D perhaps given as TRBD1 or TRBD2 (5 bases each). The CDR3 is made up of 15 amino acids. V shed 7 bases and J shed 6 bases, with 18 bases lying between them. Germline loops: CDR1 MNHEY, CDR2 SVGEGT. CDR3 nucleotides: TGTGCCAGCATCGGGGACGCAGGCGGTTCCGGGGAGCTGTTTTTT. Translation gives CASIGDAGGSGELFF.

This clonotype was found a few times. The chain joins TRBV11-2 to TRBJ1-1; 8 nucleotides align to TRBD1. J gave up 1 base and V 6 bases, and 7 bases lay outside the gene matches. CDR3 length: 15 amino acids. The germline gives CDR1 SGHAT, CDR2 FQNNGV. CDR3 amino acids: CASRNRDRWNTEAFF. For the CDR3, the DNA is TGTGCCAGCAGGAACCGGGACAGGTGGAACACTGAAGCTTTCTTT.

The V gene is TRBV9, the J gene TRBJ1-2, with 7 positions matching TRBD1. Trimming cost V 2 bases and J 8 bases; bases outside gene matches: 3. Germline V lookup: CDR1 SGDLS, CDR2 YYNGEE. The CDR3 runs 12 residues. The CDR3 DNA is TGTGCCAGCAGCGTGGTACAGGGGGGCTACACCTTC. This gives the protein CASSVVQGGYTF.

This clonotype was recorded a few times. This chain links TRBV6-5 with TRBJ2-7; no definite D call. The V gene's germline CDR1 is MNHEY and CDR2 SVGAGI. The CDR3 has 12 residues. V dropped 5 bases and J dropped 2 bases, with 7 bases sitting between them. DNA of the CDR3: TGTGCCAGCAGTACGGATACCTACGAGCAGTACTTC. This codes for CASSTDTYEQYF.

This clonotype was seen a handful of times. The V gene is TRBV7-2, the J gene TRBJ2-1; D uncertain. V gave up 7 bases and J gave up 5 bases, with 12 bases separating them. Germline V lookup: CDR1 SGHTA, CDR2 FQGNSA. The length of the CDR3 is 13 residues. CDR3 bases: TGTGCCAGCACCTACCTCGCGGACAATGAGCAGTTCTTC. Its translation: CASTYLADNEQFF.

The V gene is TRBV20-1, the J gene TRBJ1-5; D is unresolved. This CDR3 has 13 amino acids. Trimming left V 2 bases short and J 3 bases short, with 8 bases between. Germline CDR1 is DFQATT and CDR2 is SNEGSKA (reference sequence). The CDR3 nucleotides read TGCAGTGCTAGATGGGCAGACAATCAGCCCCAGCATTTT. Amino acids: CSARWADNQPQHF.

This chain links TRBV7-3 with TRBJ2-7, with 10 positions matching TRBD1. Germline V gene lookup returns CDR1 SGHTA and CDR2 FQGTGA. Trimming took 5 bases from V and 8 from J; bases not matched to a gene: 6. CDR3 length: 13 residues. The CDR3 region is CASSRGQGTQQYF. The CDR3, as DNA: TGTGCCAGCAGCCGGGGACAGGGGACCCAGCAGTACTTC.

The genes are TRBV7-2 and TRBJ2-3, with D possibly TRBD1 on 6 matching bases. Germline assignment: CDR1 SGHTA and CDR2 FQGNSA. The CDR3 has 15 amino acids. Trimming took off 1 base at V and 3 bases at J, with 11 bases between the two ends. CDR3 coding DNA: TGTGCCAGCAGCTTAGACCCAGGGGCAACAGATACGCAGTATTTT. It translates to CASSLDPGATDTQYF.

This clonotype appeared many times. The CDR3 loop is CASSLAGRTSTDTQYF. The DNA of the CDR3 is TGTGCCAGCAGCTTAGCGGGACGAACTAGCACAGATACGCAGTATTTT. The chain joins TRBV7-9 to TRBJ2-3, with D perhaps matching TRBD1 or TRBD2 (5 bases each). Per germline, CDR1 SEHNR and CDR2 FQNEAQ (reference sequence). V lost 0 bases and J 0 bases, leaving 10 bases between the germline ends. CDR3 length equals 16 residues. Supplemented by reference TRBV7-9 and TRBJ2-3, the full variable domain reads DTGVSQNPRHKITKRGQNVTFRCDPISEHNRLYWYRQTLGQGPEFLTYFQNEAQLEKSRLLSDRFSAERPKGSFSTLEIQRTEQGDSAMYLCASSLAGRTSTDTQYFGPGTRLTVL.

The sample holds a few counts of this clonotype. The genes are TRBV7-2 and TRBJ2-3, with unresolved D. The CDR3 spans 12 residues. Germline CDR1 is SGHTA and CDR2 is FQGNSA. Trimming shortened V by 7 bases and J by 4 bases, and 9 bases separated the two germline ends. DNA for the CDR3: TGTGCCAGCACCTGGACCGCAGATACGCAGTATTTT. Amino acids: CASTWTADTQYF.

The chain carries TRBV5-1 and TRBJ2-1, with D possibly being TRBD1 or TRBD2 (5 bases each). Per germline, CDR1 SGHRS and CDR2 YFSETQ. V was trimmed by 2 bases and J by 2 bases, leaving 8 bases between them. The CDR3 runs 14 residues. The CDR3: CASSFRGAYNEQFF. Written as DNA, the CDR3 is TGCGCCAGCAGCTTTCGGGGCGCCTACAATGAGCAGTTCTTC.

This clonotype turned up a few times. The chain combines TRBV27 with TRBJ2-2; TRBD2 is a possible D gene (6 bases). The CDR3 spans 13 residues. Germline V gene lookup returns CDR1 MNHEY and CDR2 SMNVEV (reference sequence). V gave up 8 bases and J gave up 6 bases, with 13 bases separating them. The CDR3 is CASLGGNAGELFF. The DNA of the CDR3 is TGTGCCAGCCTCGGGGGTAATGCCGGGGAGCTGTTTTTT.

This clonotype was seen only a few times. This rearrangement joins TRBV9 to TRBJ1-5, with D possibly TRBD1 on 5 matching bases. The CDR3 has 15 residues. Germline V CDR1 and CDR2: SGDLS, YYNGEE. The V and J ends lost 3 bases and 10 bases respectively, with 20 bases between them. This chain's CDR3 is CASSEGTGLSDPQHF. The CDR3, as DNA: TGTGCCAGCAGCGAGGGGACGGGACTGTCGGATCCCCAGCATTTT.

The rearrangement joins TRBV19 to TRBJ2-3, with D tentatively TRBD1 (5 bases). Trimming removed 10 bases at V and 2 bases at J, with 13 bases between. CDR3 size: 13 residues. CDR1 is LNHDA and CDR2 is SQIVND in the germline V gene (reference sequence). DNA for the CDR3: TGTGCCACAACGACAGAGCCCACAGATACGCAGTATTTT. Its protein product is CATTTEPTDTQYF.

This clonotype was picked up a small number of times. For the CDR3, the DNA is TGTGCCAGCAGGACAATTTTAAAGACCCAGTACTTC. Its translation: CASRTILKTQYF. The chain couples TRBV6-1 to TRBJ2-5; D is ambiguous. The CDR3 is 12 amino acids. Germline V CDR1 and CDR2: MNHNS, SASEGT. V was trimmed by 6 bases and J by 6 bases, leaving 11 bases between them.

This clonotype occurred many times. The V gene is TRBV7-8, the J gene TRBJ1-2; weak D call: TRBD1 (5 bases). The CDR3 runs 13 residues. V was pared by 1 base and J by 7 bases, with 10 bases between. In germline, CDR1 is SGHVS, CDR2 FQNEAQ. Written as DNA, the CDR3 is TGTGCCAGCAGCTTAGGAGGGGATAGTGGCTACACCTTC. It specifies CASSLGGDSGYTF.

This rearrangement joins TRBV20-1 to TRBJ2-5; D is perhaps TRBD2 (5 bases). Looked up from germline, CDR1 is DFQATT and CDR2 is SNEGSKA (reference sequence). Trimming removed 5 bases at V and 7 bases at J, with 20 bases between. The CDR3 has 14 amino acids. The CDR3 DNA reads TGCAGTGCTCTTCCTGGACCGCCCGGAGGGACCCAGTACTTC. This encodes CSALPGPPGGTQYF.